Included here is one TCR beta chain sequence, with context. The sample comes from a study of blood T cell repertoires in COVID-19. Study at large: COVID-19 samples, acute and convalescent, were from the United States, Italy and Spain. T cells, B-cell-depleted T cells, or PBMCs provided the cDNA or gDNA that served as material.

The junction had 4 bases not matched to a gene; V was cut back by 1 base and J by 6 bases. CDR1 and CDR2 (germline): SGHTA, FQGTGA. The CDR3 covers 15 residues. As processed by the authors: Nucleated cell counts were estimated from reference gene primer amplification. TCRdb's copy holds only in-frame clones and misses some; the assay was immunoSEQ multiplex PCR. That table gives V, J and clone size, and the DNA gave D and trimming. The repertoire holds about 80,000 clones, with over 70% as singletons. The sequenced material came from peripheral blood. The receptor comes from a human donor in a cohort sampled during active COVID-19. The J gene is TRBJ2-1, the V gene TRBV7-3, with 9 bases that match TRBD1. The CDR3 reads CASSLSGTGPNEQFF. CDR3 DNA: TGTGCCAGCAGCTTAAGCGGGACAGGGCCCAATGAGCAGTTCTTC.